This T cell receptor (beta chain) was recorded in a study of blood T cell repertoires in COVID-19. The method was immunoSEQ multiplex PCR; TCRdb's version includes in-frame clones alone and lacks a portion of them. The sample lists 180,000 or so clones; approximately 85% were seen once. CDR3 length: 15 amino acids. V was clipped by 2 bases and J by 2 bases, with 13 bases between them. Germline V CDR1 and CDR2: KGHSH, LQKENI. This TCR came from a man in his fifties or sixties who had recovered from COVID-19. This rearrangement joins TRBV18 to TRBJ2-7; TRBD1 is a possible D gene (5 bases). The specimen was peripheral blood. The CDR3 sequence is CASSPNGQGTYEQYF. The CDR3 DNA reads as TGTGCCAGCTCACCAAACGGGCAGGGTACCTACGAGCAGTACTTC.